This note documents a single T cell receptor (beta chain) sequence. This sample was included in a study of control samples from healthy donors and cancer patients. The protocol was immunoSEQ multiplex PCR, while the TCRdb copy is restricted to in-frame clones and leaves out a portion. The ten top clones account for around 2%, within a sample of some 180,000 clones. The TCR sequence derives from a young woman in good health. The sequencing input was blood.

The CDR3 bases are TGTGCCAGCAGAATGAACACTGAAGCTTTCTTT. Its translation is CASRMNTEAFF. The rearrangement joins TRBV12-3 or TRBV12-4 to TRBJ1-1; D gene ambiguous. The CDR3 consists of 11 residues. Between the trimmed V and J ends, which lost 6 bases and 0 bases, there was a span of 2 bases.